The present entry profiles one T cell receptor beta chain with its context. This clone was recorded once. Its binding antigen is unknown. No clone much larger than this one lies a single base away; base qualities are absent. This specimen comes from a study of shared clonotypes between healthy human individuals (dated by TCRdb to about 2020). For context, the study as a whole: A couple of women and a few men aged 18 to 49 years were included in the cohort. The study deeply sequenced blood TCR repertoires of several healthy adults to estimate repertoire size and the extent of clonotype sharing between individuals. Different laboratories and diverse techniques were used to prepare libraries and sequence TCR repertoires, to increase sequencing depth and limit assay-specific biases. Between about 0.85 and 10 billion PBMCs per donor were obtained by leukapheresis. General findings and caveats noted by the study authors: The genetic and exposure-history diversity represented was limited by the small number of donors. Sampling was limited to blood, and TCR repertoires in tissue likely differ from TCR repertoires in blood. Pairwise subsampling indicated that sequencing depth was expected to affect the degree of clonotype sharing among donors.

Healthy HIV-negative adults with no recently reported acute infections or vaccinations were included as donors. Every donor was a Caucasian adult residing in Nashville, Tennessee, USA. For unsorted samples, 75 million to 90 million PBMCs were counted and genomic DNA was extracted with the QIAamp DNA Blood Mini kit. Blood was obtained by leukapheresis, after which PBMCs were separated by Ficoll-Histopaque density gradient centrifugation and cryopreserved in liquid nitrogen vapor phase. TCR CDR3 regions were amplified from genomic DNA by multiplex PCR using the deep immunoSEQ assay. Extracted genomic DNA from each cell subset was distributed evenly across all wells of several immunoSEQ 96-well plates, and each plate was treated as a replicate. For unsorted PBMC, each replicate PCR was loaded with roughly 270 ng genomic DNA, equivalent to tens of thousands of T cell genomes. Genomic DNA from unsorted PBMC was sequenced over ten immunoSEQ deep assay plates. The purified libraries were quantified using a Qubit 3.0 fluorometer, sized with a Bioanalyzer 2100, and then quantified again using the KAPA Library Quantification kit. Every immunoSEQ 96-well plate was sequenced on a dedicated single-read 150-cycle Illumina NextSeq 550 flow cell. On the study's bioinformatics: The immunoSEQ output contained only junctional sequences without quality scores, so filtering could not match that applied to full-length reads. Sequences were annotated with PyIR, a Python wrapper for IgBLAST v1.9, using IMGT germline references to assign V/J genes and CDR3. Any read was removed if the V/J assignment was weak (E-value above 1e-6), the CDR3 was missing, or the read contained stop codons, out-of-frame junctions, or ambiguous translated residues. V3J clonotypes were defined as sequences sharing the same inferred V gene, J gene, and CDR3 amino acid sequence. Percentage overlap between repertoires was computed as shared unique clonotypes divided by the size of the smaller repertoire. Richness of each repertoire was evaluated using RTK rarefaction, the Chao1 estimator, and Recon v2.1 estimates of unobserved clonotypes. Sourced from immuneACCESS, this table was stored by TCRdb with only in-frame sequences that have V and J called. A share of the clones is absent; for the studies checked, an unresolved V gene accounts for under half, and the remainder has no known explanation. Clone size and the V and J calls come from that table; the DNA yielded D and trimming. Here the sample has about 560,000 clones; roughly four fifths occur a single time. The top ten clonotypes cover approximately 12% of the sample.

The CDR3 spans 14 residues, from the cysteine through the phenylalanine. The CDR3 DNA has 42 bases and is translated from base 1. The germline ends are 13 bases apart after V is trimmed by 4 bases and J by 4 bases. According to the germline V gene, CDR1 reads SGHRS and CDR2 reads YFSETQ. The chain joins TRBV5-1 to TRBJ2-3; TRBD2 is a possible D gene, resting on 5 matching bases. The sample comprised PBMCs. The receptor's source is a middle-aged woman in good health. Some clones in this sample may be carry-over from other donors' samples. This receptor has the CDR3 CASSQDPGADTQYF. The DNA sequence is as follows: TGCGCCAGCAGCCAAGATCCCGGGGCAGATACGCAGTATTTT.